Here is one T cell receptor (beta chain) with its context. This sample was taken from a study of shared clonotypes between healthy human individuals. As for the study in general: With ages of 18 to 49, the donors were a couple of women and a few men.

It was some 84 million PBMCs that unsorted samples used for genomic DNA. It was around 0.3 ug DNA, 25,000 to 35,000 T cell genomes, that went into each replicate PCR of unsorted PBMC. Sequencing on ten immunoSEQ deep assay plates was performed for unsorted PBMC DNA. The table came from immunoSEQ multiplex PCR; TCRdb's copy has only in-frame clones and leaves some out. The repertoire consists of some 490,000 clones, with about 72% occurring once and the leading ten covering around 12%. V lost 1 base and J lost 6, with 9 bases in between. The CDR3 spans 13 residues. Germline lookup yields CDR1 SGHDN and CDR2 FVKESK.

The sequenced material came from PBMCs. The chain recombines TRBV14 with TRBJ1-2; the D gene is possibly TRBD1 (5 bases). The source of this sequence is a woman aged 40 to 50 in good health. Some clones in this sample may be carry-over from other donors' samples. This chain's CDR3 is CASSQVLGDGYTF. Written as DNA, the CDR3 is TGTGCCAGCAGCCAAGTCCTAGGGGATGGCTACACCTTC.